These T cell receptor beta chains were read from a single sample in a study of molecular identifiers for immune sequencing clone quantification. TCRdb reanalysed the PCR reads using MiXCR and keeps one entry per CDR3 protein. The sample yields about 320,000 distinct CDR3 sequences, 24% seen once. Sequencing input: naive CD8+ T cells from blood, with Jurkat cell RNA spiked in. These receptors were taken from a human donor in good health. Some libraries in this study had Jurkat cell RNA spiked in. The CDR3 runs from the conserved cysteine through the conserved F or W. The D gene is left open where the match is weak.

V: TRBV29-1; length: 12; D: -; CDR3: CSVGGLGTEAFF
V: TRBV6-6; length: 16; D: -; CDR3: CASSPRTGGGTDTQYF
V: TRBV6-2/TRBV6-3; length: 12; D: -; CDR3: CASGPGGYEQYF
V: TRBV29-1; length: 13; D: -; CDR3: CSVPPQGKETQYF
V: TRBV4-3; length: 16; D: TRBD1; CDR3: CASSQAGTGGSYEQYF
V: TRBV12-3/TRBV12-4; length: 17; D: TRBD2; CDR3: CASSLSFSRGSTDTQYF
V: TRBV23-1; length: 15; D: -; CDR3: CASSTKAAPTDTQYF
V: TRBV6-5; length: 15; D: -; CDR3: CASSYSGGGGYEQYF
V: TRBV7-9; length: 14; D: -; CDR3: CASSQGRMNSPLHF
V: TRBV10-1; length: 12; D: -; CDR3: CASSGQPNDQFF
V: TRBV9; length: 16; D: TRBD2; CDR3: CASSGLAGGSYNEQFF
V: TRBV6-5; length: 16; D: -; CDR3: CASSYSPPGSNTEAFF
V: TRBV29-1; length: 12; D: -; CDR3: CSALAGGGEQYF
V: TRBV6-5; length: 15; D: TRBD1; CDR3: CASSPDRGRTDTQYF
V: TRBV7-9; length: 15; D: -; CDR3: CASSPPTVSTTEAFF
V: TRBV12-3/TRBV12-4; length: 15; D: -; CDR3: CASRPGGGSQETQYF
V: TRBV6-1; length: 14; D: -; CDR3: CATEWVYNTGELFF
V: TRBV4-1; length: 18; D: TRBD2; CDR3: CASSQGLTSVWGTDTQYF
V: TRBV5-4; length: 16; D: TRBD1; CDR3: CASSFSTGTANTKAFF
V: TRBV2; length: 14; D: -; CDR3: CASSEGAWADTQYF
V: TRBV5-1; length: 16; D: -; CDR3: CASSLGPQAYTGELFF
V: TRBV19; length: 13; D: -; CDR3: CASSRVSQETQYF
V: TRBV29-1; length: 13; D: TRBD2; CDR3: CSVRLAGEETQYF
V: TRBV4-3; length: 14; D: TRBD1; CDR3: CASSQWTGVLGYTF
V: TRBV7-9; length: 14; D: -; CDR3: CASSLGGARNEQFF
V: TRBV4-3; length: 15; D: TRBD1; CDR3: CASSHGDRSTNEQFF
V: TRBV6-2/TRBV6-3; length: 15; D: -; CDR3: CASSFPLQGGTEAFF
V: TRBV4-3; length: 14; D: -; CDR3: CASSHGWGGSPLHF
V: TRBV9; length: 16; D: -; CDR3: CASSVSTYANTGELFF
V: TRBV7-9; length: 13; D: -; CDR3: CASSPEATDTQYF
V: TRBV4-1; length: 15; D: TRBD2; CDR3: CASSQDLAGVPGQYF
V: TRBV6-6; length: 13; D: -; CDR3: CASSNHGTDTQYF
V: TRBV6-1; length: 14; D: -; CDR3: CASIQDSYNQPQHF
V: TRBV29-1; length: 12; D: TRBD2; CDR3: CSVTSGRNEQFF
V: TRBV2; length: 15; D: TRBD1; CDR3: CASSDWTGSTDTQYF
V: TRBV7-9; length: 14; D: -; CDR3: CASSLDSFGAEAFF